The entry below describes one TCR beta chain. Its antigen is as yet unknown. These data originate in a study of cytomegalovirus exposure and HLA in healthy donors. Regarding the study as a whole: The majority of TCR sequences were rare, yet some public TCRs appeared in many donors.

The CDR3 contains 15 residues. Per germline, CDR1 LNHDA and CDR2 SQIVND (reference sequence). The germline V and J ends were trimmed by 3 bases and 4 bases, with 15 bases remaining between them. The PCR had 60 Vbeta and 13 Jbeta primers. Authors' data handling: Some 11 million of the about 80 million unique TCR beta chains counted in a later analysis were shared. The repertoire was sequenced with immunoSEQ multiplex PCR; TCRdb's copy has only in-frame clones and lacks some. V, J and clone size derive from that table, while D and trimming were established from the DNA sequence. The table lists more than 95,000 clones, approximately 77% of them singletons.

Sequencing was carried out using PBMCs. The TCR was taken from a man aged 45-65 years in good health and CMV-seropositive. The chain is built from TRBV19 and TRBJ2-5; D may be TRBD2 (7 bases). The DNA of the CDR3 is TGTGCCAGTAGTATCCTTCGGGGGGCCGGAGAGACCCAGTACTTC. It encodes CASSILRGAGETQYF. The full variable domain, its missing parts supplied by reference TRBV19 and TRBJ2-5, is DGGITQSPKYLFRKEGQNVTLSCEQNLNHDAMYWYRQDPGQGLRLIYYSQIVNDFQKGDIAEGYSVSREKKESFPLTVTSAQKNPTAFYLCASSILRGAGETQYFGPGTRLLVL.